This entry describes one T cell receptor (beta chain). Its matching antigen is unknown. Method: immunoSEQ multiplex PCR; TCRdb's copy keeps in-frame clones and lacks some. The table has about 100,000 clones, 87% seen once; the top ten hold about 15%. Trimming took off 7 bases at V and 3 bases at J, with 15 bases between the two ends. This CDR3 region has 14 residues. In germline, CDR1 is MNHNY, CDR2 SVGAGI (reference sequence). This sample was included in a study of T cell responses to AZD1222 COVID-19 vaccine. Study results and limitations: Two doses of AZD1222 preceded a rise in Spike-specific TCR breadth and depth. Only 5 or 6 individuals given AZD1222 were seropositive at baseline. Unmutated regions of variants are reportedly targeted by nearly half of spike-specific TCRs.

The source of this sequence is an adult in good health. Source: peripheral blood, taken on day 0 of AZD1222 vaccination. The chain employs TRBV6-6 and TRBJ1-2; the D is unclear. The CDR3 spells CASKSETRDYGYTF. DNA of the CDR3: TGTGCCAGCAAATCCGAAACTCGGGACTATGGCTACACCTTC.